The following is a TCR beta chain sequence with its context. Its antigen is still unknown. With 2 bases removed from V and 10 bases from J, the gap between germline ends came to 6 bases. CDR3 length equals 11 residues. The germline CDR1 and CDR2 sequences are SGHTA and FQGTGA. This specimen comes from a study of Tregs in tolerant kidney transplant recipients. Study in general: Sorting used antibodies to exclude donor cells.

Study results and limitations: Biological reproducibility was not directly addressed in this study. Activated donor B cell expansion appeared to reveal the most relevant donor-specific TCRbeta repertoire. Few patients were studied, so findings need validation in larger groups.

Some clones are missing from TCRdb's copy, which holds only in-frame ones; the method was immunoSEQ multiplex PCR. The sample has 15,000 to 20,000 clones, approximately 61% seen once; the top ten hold approximately 3%. The sequencing input was Tregs from blood cultured with allogeneic cells. This receptor was identified in a human donor in good health. The rearrangement joins TRBV7-3 to TRBJ2-1; no firm D call. CDR3 in amino acids: CASSLLVEQFF. CDR3 DNA sequence: TGTGCCAGCAGCTTATTGGTAGAGCAGTTCTTC.